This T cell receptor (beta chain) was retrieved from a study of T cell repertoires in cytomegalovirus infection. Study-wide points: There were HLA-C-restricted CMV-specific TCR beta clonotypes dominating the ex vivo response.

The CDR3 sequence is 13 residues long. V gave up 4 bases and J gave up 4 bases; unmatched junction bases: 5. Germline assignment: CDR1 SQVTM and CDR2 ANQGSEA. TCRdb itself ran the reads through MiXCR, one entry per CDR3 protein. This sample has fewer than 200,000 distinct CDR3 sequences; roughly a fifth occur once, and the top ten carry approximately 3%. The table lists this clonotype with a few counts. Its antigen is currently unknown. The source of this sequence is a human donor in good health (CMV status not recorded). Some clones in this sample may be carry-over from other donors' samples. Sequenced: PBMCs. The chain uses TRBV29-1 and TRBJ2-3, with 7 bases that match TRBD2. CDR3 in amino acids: CSVVQGGADTQYF. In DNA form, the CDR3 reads TGCAGCGTTGTCCAGGGAGGGGCAGATACGCAGTATTTT.